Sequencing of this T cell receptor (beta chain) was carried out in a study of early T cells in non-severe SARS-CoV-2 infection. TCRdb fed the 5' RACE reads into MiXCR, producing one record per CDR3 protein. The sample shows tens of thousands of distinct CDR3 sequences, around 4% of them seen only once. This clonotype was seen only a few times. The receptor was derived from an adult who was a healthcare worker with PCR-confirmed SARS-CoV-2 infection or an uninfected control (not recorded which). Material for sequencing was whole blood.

This CDR3 is CASSKGLAGGPYEQYF. CDR3 nucleotide sequence: TGTGCCAGCAGTAAGGGACTAGCGGGAGGGCCCTACGAGCAGTACTTC. V is TRBV27 and J is TRBJ2-7; 16 bases match TRBD2. This CDR3 spans 16 amino acids. The germline CDR1 and CDR2 sequences are MNHEY and SMNVEV (reference sequence). V lost 5 bases to trimming and J lost 2 bases; unmatched junction nucleotides: 3.